This T cell receptor (beta chain) is drawn from a study of T-cell memory formation after mild COVID-19. Study-level information: TCR clusters mostly belonged to single donors. Notes on the study in general: For contracting clones, CD4+ ones sat mainly in CM and EM, CD8+ in EMRA.

CDR3 length: 14 amino acids. CDR1 MNHEY and CDR2 SVGEGT come from the germline V gene. The junction had 7 bases not matched to a gene; V was cut back by 6 bases and J by 2 bases. TCRdb reprocessed the 5' RACE reads with MiXCR, giving one entry per CDR3 protein. The sample lists 470,000 or so distinct CDR3 sequences; 18% were seen once. Points on this clonotype: Antigen unknown.

The chain links TRBV6-2 or TRBV6-3 to TRBJ2-7; TRBD1 matches 7 bases. This clonotype was sampled from an adult woman who had mild COVID-19 (a few samples of this study predate the infection). Cell type and time point are not known. The sequenced sample consisted of PBMCs or a T cell subset sorted from them (not recorded which). Here the CDR3 reads CASREGTAPYEQYF. The CDR3 bases are TGTGCCAGCAGAGAAGGGACAGCTCCCTACGAGCAGTACTTC.